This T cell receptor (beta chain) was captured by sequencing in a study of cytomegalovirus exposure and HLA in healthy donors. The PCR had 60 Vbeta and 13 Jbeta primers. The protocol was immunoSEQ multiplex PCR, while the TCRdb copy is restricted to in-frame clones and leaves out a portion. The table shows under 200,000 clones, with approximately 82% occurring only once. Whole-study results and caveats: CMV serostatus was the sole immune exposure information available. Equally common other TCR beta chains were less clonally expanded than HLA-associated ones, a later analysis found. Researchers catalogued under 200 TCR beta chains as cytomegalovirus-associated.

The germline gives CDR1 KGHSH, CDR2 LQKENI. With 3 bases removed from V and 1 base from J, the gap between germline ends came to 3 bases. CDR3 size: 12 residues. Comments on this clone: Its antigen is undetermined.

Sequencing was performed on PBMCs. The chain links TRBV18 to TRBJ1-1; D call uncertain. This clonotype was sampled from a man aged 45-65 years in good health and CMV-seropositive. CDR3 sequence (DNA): TGTGCCAGCTCACCCAGGAACACTGAAGCTTTCTTT. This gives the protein CASSPRNTEAFF.